This TCR beta chain comes out of a study of shared clonotypes between healthy human individuals. Looking at the study overall: The plates for each donor numbered three CD4 naive, three CD4 memory, two CD8 naive and one CD8 memory.

General study findings and limits: Naive subsets generally exceeded memory subsets in estimated richness.

The DNA input per sorted-subset replicate PCR was 150 to 200 ng, corresponding to 32,000 or so T cell genomes. TCRdb's copy holds only in-frame clones and misses some; the assay was immunoSEQ multiplex PCR. The sample yields 700,000 or so clones, around 72% seen once. Germline-derived CDR1 and CDR2 are SGHAT and FQNNGV. The V end was cut by 1 base, the J end by 8 bases, with 15 bases between. The CDR3 is 16 residues long. On this clone: Antigen specificity is unknown.

What was sequenced was memory CD4+ T cells sorted from blood. Subset denoted: CD45RA-negative fraction. The genes are TRBV11-2 and TRBJ1-6, with unresolved D. This clonotype was obtained from a woman younger than 45 in good health. CDR3 sequence reads: CASSLATGLWDSPLHF. The DNA of the CDR3 is TGTGCCAGCAGCTTAGCAACGGGCCTTTGGGATTCACCCCTCCACTTT.